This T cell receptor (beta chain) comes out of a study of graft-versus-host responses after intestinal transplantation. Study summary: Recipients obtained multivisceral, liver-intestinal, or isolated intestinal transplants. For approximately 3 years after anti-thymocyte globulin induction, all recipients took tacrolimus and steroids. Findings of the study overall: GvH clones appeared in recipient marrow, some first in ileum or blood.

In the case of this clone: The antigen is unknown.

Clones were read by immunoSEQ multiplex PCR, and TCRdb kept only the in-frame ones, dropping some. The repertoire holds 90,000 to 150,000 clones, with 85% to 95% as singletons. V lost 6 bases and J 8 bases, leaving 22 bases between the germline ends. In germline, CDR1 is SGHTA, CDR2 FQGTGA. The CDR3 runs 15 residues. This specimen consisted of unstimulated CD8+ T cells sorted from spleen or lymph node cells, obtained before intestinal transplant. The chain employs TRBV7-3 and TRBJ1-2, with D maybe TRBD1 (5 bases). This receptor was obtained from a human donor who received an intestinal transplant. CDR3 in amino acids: CASSDPQGERSGYTF. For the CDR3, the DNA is TGTGCCAGCAGTGACCCTCAAGGGGAACGAAGCGGCTACACCTTC. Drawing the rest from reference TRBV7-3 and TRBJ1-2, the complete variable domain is GAGVSQTPSNKVTEKGKYVELRCDPISGHTALYWYRQSLGQGPEFLIYFQGTGAADDSGLPNDRFFAVRPEGSVSTLKIQRTERGDSAVYLCASSDPQGERSGYTFGSGTRLTVV.